The 27 T cell receptor beta chains reported below all come from one sample, sequenced in a study of long-term antiretroviral therapy in people with HIV. Run at survey level, the immunoSEQ assay was version v3.0. The method was immunoSEQ multiplex PCR; TCRdb's version includes in-frame clones alone and lacks a portion of them. The sample lists 16,000 or so clones, 88% occurring once. The sequenced sample was unsorted PBMCs, obtained 0.7 years before starting antiretroviral therapy. Receptors were obtained from a man between 45 and 60 years old with HIV.

As regards this clone: A junction end diverges from the germline sequence, so it may reflect a read error. The chain recombines TRBV7-7 with TRBJ1-2; D is ambiguous. Germline CDR1 SSHAT, CDR2 FNYEAQ (reference sequence). The CDR3 loop spans 16 amino acids. CDR3 nucleotide sequence: TGTGCTAGCAGGTTGTGGTACGGTTCTCACGATTGTGGCTACACCTTC. It encodes CASRLWYGSHDCGYTF.

This chain links TRBV2 with TRBJ2-2; 11 bases match TRBD2. With V trimmed by 6 bases and J by 2 bases, 2 bases remained unmatched. Looked up from germline, CDR1 is SNHLY and CDR2 is FYNNEI. The CDR3 spans 15 residues. This CDR3 is CASRGLADNTGELFF. The DNA for the CDR3 is TGTGCCAGCAGGGGACTAGCGGATAACACCGGGGAGCTGTTTTTT.

This chain connects TRBV6-5 to TRBJ1-1; D is possibly TRBD1 (6 bases). There are 13 residues in the CDR3. Trimming removed 6 bases at V and 7 bases at J, with 15 bases between. CDR1 and CDR2 (germline): MNHEY, SVGAGI. As DNA, the CDR3 is TGTGCCAGCAGCAAGGACAGCTACAATGAAGCTTTCTTT. Encoded protein: CASSKDSYNEAFF.

The V call is TRBV9, the J call TRBJ2-2; 9 bases align to TRBD1. Losses at the gene ends were 5 bases for V and 6 bases for J; bases not matched to a gene: 8. The CDR3 runs 15 residues. Germline CDR1 and CDR2: SGDLS and YYNGEE. The CDR3 DNA is TGTGCCAGCAGTCGACAGGGGGGGTCGGCCGGGGAGCTGTTTTTT. It encodes CASSRQGGSAGELFF.

Here the CDR3 DNA reads TGCAGCGCTTCAGGGCAGACAGATACGCAGTATTTT. The encoded protein is CSASGQTDTQYF. The chain is built from TRBV29-1 and TRBJ2-3; the D gene is possibly TRBD1 (5 bases). Germline CDR1 SQVTM, CDR2 ANQGSEA. V lost 7 bases and J lost 3, with 11 bases in between. The CDR3 length is 12 residues.

This clone was picked up one time. The gene calls are TRBV11-2 and TRBJ2-7, with 7 bases matching TRBD2. Trimming cost V 6 bases and J 2 bases; bases outside gene matches: 7. The CDR3 spans 14 residues. Germline V gene data show CDR1 as SGHAT and CDR2 as FQNNGV. For the CDR3, the DNA is TGTGCCAGCAGAGAATGGGGGGGGACCTACGAGCAGTACTTC. Its protein is CASREWGGTYEQYF.

This clone was found once. The chain uses TRBV5-4 and TRBJ2-5; D gene ambiguous. Trimming pared 2 bases from V and 4 bases from J, leaving 3 bases between. CDR1 is SGHNT, CDR2 YYREEE, per germline (reference sequence). The CDR3 runs to 11 residues. The chain's CDR3 is CASSFRETQYF. The CDR3 coding sequence is TGTGCCAGCAGCTTCCGAGAGACCCAGTACTTC.

This sequence joins TRBV11-2 and TRBJ2-4; a possible D gene is TRBD2 (5 bases). The CDR3 consists of 17 residues. Germline-derived CDR1 and CDR2 are SGHAT and FQNNGV. The ends were cut back, 2 bases at V and 2 bases at J, with 16 bases in the middle. CDR3 sequence (DNA): TGTGCCAGCAGCTTACGGTCGGTGCGGGTTTCCAAAAACATTCAGTACTTC. It specifies CASSLRSVRVSKNIQYF.

The gene calls are TRBV10-3 and TRBJ2-2; TRBD1 matches 9 bases. The length of the CDR3 is 16 residues. The trim removed 2 bases at V and 3 bases at J, leaving 4 bases unmatched. CDR1 and CDR2 from the germline V gene are ENHRY and SYGVKD. The CDR3 nucleotides read TGTGCCATCAGTGAGGCCGGGACAGGGTACACCGGGGAGCTGTTTTTT. Its translation is CAISEAGTGYTGELFF.

The genes are TRBV5-6 and TRBJ2-1, with D hard to call. The V end was cut by 0 bases, the J end by 6 bases, with 4 bases between. This CDR3 is built from 12 residues. Per germline, CDR1 SGHDT and CDR2 YYEEEE. CDR3 nucleotide sequence: TGTGCCAGCAGCTTGGACGGCAATGAGCAGTTCTTC. Translated, it gives CASSLDGNEQFF.

This chain joins TRBV9 and TRBJ1-3; D is unresolved. The CDR3 is 13 amino acids. CDR1 SGDLS and CDR2 YYNGEE come from the germline V gene. With 2 bases removed from V and 10 bases from J, the gap between germline ends came to 13 bases. Here the CDR3 reads CASSVEPLVTIYF. In DNA form, the CDR3 reads TGTGCCAGCAGCGTGGAACCCTTGGTGACCATATATTTT.

The chain is built from TRBV18 and TRBJ1-5; D not resolved. V was pared by 2 bases and J by 0 bases, with 14 bases between. The germline V gene has CDR1 KGHSH and CDR2 LQKENI. The CDR3 contains 17 residues. DNA for the CDR3: TGTGCCAGCTCACCAAACTCTCCGGCTTATAGCAATCAGCCCCAGCATTTT. It encodes CASSPNSPAYSNQPQHF.

V usage is TRBV27 and J usage is TRBJ2-7, with unresolved D. V lost 6 bases and J 4 bases, leaving 10 bases between the germline ends. CDR1 is MNHEY, CDR2 SMNVEV, per germline (reference sequence). The CDR3 consists of 12 residues. This CDR3 reads CASSFITYEQYF. Here the CDR3 DNA reads TGTGCCAGCAGCTTCATTACGTACGAGCAGTACTTC.

The rearrangement uses TRBV7-2 and TRBJ1-5; D possibly corresponds to TRBD1 (5 bases). CDR1 is SGHTA and CDR2 is FQGNSA in the germline V gene. Trimming shortened V by 5 bases and J by 9 bases, and 14 bases separated the two germline ends. CDR3 length: 13 residues. This chain's CDR3 is CASSPGAGGPQHF. The CDR3 DNA reads as TGTGCCAGCAGCCCCGGGGCCGGGGGGCCCCAGCATTTT.

The rearrangement uses TRBV28 and TRBJ2-3; 10 nucleotides match TRBD2. The CDR3 runs 17 residues. Trimming at V came to 5 bases and at J to 2 bases, leaving 10 bases not matched to a gene. The germline V gene encodes CDR1 MDHEN and CDR2 SYDVKM. CDR3 region: CASSLWGSGGATDTQYF. CDR3 bases: TGTGCCAGCAGTCTTTGGGGGAGCGGGGGGGCCACAGATACGCAGTATTTT.

The chain combines TRBV30 with TRBJ1-5; D is unresolved. This CDR3 spans 13 amino acids. With 0 bases removed from V and 1 base from J, the gap between germline ends came to 4 bases. Germline CDR1 is GTSNPN and CDR2 is SVGIG (reference sequence). The CDR3 loop reads CAWSVDSNQPQHF. The DNA for the CDR3 is TGTGCCTGGAGTGTGGACAGCAATCAGCCCCAGCATTTT.

The V gene is TRBV4-2, the J gene TRBJ2-1, with 9 bases identical to TRBD2. Germline CDR1 and CDR2: LGHNA and YNFKEQ. The CDR3 sequence is 15 residues long. The V gene end was trimmed by 5 bases and the J gene end by 2 bases; junction bases not matched to a gene: 4. The CDR3 sequence: CASSSLAGTYNEQFF. The DNA of the CDR3 is TGTGCCAGCAGCTCTCTAGCGGGAACCTACAATGAGCAGTTCTTC.

V gene TRBV2 combines with J gene TRBJ1-1; TRBD1 is a possible D gene (5 bases). This CDR3 has 13 residues. The germline V and J ends were trimmed by 8 bases and 0 bases, with 10 bases remaining between them. Germline V lookup: CDR1 SNHLY, CDR2 FYNNEI. The CDR3 here is CASLGGMNTEAFF. CDR3 nucleotide sequence: TGTGCCAGCCTCGGGGGAATGAACACTGAAGCTTTCTTT.

The V gene is TRBV30, the J gene TRBJ1-5; D gene ambiguous. Trimming removed 1 base from V and 5 bases from J, with 12 bases in between. CDR1 and CDR2 from the germline V gene are GTSNPN and SVGIG (reference sequence). The CDR3 contains 14 residues. The CDR3 DNA reads as TGTGCCTGGAGTGGCCAGTTGAGACATCAGCCCCAGCATTTT. This gives the protein CAWSGQLRHQPQHF.

The J gene is TRBJ2-1, the V gene TRBV18, with D tentatively TRBD1 (6 bases). V dropped 6 bases and J dropped 0 bases, with 12 bases sitting between them. The CDR3 spans 15 residues. Looked up from germline, CDR1 is KGHSH and CDR2 is LQKENI. CDR3 DNA sequence: TGTGCCAGCTCGCAAGGACAGAGCTCCTACAATGAGCAGTTCTTC. Encoded protein: CASSQGQSSYNEQFF.

This clone was observed a single time. The rearrangement uses TRBV6-6 and TRBJ1-3; D might be TRBD1 (5 bases). Per the germline V gene, CDR1 is MNHNY and CDR2 is SVGAGI (reference sequence). V shed 8 bases and J shed 2 bases, with 13 bases lying between them. This CDR3 is built from 14 residues. The CDR3 coding sequence is TGTGCCAGCCGACAGTTGGCAACTGGAAACACCATATATTTT. It encodes CASRQLATGNTIYF.

The rearrangement links TRBV4-1 to TRBJ2-1; 13 bases line up with TRBD2. CDR3 length equals 17 residues. The germline CDR1 and CDR2 sequences are MGHRA and YSYEKL. The V gene end was trimmed by 5 bases and the J gene end by 4 bases; junction bases not matched to a gene: 8. The DNA of the CDR3 is TGCGCCAGCAGCTGGACTAGCGGGAGCTGGGGTTACAATGAGCAGTTCTTC. Its translation is CASSWTSGSWGYNEQFF.

This clone is large by share. The chain uses TRBV29-1 and TRBJ1-2, with 9 bases that match TRBD1. The CDR3 sequence is 18 residues long. Germline loops: CDR1 SQVTM, CDR2 ANQGSEA. Trimming took 7 bases from V and 1 from J; bases not matched to a gene: 19. CDR3 in amino acids: CSATPGGGQGPNNYGYTF. The DNA of the CDR3 is TGCAGCGCCACCCCCGGTGGGGGACAGGGACCCAATAACTATGGCTACACCTTC.

J is TRBJ2-7 and V is TRBV27; D is unclear. The V end was cut by 6 bases, the J end by 0 bases, with 9 bases between. There are 13 residues in the CDR3. Germline CDR1 reads MNHEY; CDR2 reads SMNVEV (reference sequence). CDR3 region: CASSFVYSYEQYF. The CDR3 DNA is TGTGCCAGCAGCTTCGTATACTCCTACGAGCAGTACTTC.

This chain connects TRBV12-5 to TRBJ2-7; possible D gene TRBD2, 6 bases. The CDR3 contains 14 residues. CDR1 and CDR2 from the germline V gene are LGHNT and FRNRAP. The V end was cut by 4 bases, the J end by 4 bases, with 14 bases between. CDR3 residues: CASGSGGGTYEQYF. DNA for the CDR3: TGTGCTAGTGGTTCCGGGGGAGGAACTTACGAGCAGTACTTC.

The chain employs TRBV10-3 and TRBJ1-1; 7 nucleotides agree with TRBD1. The length of the CDR3 is 14 residues. Per the germline V gene, CDR1 is ENHRY and CDR2 is SYGVKD. V shed 6 bases, J shed 4 bases, and the junction held 8 bases outside the gene matches. CDR3 protein: CAIRTSGGGTEAFF. The CDR3 DNA sequence: TGTGCCATCAGGACCTCAGGGGGAGGCACTGAAGCTTTCTTT.

The gene calls are TRBV5-8 and TRBJ2-2, with D unclear. CDR3 length: 12 residues. V lost 0 bases and J 7 bases, leaving 4 bases between the germline ends. The germline V gene has CDR1 SGHTS and CDR2 YDEGEE. Written as DNA, the CDR3 is TGTGCCAGCAGCTTGGGTGGCGGGGAGCTGTTTTTT. It is translated as CASSLGGGELFF. Full variable domain (rest looked up from reference TRBV5-8 and TRBJ2-2): EAGVTQSPTHLIKTRGQQATLRCSPISGHTSVYWYQQALGLGLQFLLWYDEGEERNRGNFPPRFSGRQFPNYSSELNVNALELEDSALYLCASSLGGGELFFGEGSRLTVL.